What follows are 6 T cell receptor beta chains derived from one specimen sequenced in a study of OX40 agonist ivuxolimab in advanced cancers. The method was immunoSEQ multiplex PCR; TCRdb's version includes in-frame clones alone and lacks a portion of them. The profile covers some 100,000 clones, with roughly 80% appearing a single time and 0.9% to 1.2% taken by the ten largest. Sequenced here: CD4+ or CD8+ T cells sorted from blood, sampled in a trial of the OX40 agonist ivuxolimab. The receptors were gathered from an adult with an advanced solid tumor such as melanoma, head and neck, liver or kidney cancer.

The chain recombines TRBV10-3 with TRBJ1-1; 8 nucleotides match TRBD1. The CDR3 consists of 14 residues. Germline V gene data show CDR1 as ENHRY and CDR2 as SYGVKD. Trimming at V came to 11 bases and at J to 6 bases, leaving 14 bases not matched to a gene. This chain's CDR3 is CASRGQTGDAEAFF. The CDR3 DNA reads TGTGCCTCCAGGGGTCAGACAGGGGACGCTGAAGCTTTCTTT.

This clone was picked up one time. The chain carries TRBV19 and TRBJ1-5; 9 positions match TRBD1. Germline V gives CDR1 LNHDA, CDR2 SQIVND (reference sequence). Trimming removed 4 bases from V and 2 bases from J; junction bases left unmatched: 3. The CDR3 spans 15 residues. For the CDR3, the DNA is TGTGCCAGTAGTAGGGGACAGGGTGGCAATCAGCCCCAGCATTTT. It specifies CASSRGQGGNQPQHF. Full variable domain (missing parts from reference TRBV19 and TRBJ1-5): DGGITQSPKYLFRKEGQNVTLSCEQNLNHDAMYWYRQDPGQGLRLIYYSQIVNDFQKGDIAEGYSVSREKKESFPLTVTSAQKNPTAFYLCASSRGQGGNQPQHFGDGTRLSIL.

The rearrangement joins TRBV7-9 to TRBJ2-3; TRBD2 is a possible D gene (6 bases). Trimming left V 9 bases short and J 0 bases short, with 25 bases between. Germline V gene lookup returns CDR1 SEHNR and CDR2 FQNEAQ (reference sequence). This CDR3 has 18 residues. The CDR3 region has the DNA TGTGCCAGTACCCATAGCGGAGGGTTCGGGGATAGCACAGATACGCAGTATTTT. Residues: CASTHSGGFGDSTDTQYF.

The V and J genes are TRBV7-2 and TRBJ1-4, with D maybe TRBD1 (6 bases). V lost 0 bases and J lost 11, with 19 bases in between. Germline V CDR1 and CDR2: SGHTA, FQGNSA. The CDR3 runs 16 residues. This CDR3 reads CASSLAGGGSLRKLFF. The CDR3 region has the DNA TGTGCCAGCAGCTTAGCAGGGGGGGGTTCTCTGAGGAAACTGTTTTTT. Based on the CDR3 plus reference TRBV7-2 and TRBJ1-4, the full variable domain is GAGVSQSPSNKVTEKGKDVELRCDPISGHTALYWYRQSLGQGLEFLIYFQGNSAPDKSGLPSDRFSAERTGGSVSTLTIQRTQQEDSAVYLCASSLAGGGSLRKLFFGSGTQLSVL.

The chain joins TRBV7-3 to TRBJ2-6, with D maybe TRBD1 (5 bases). Trimming pared 2 bases from V and 12 bases from J, leaving 14 bases between. CDR3 length: 14 residues. The germline CDR1 and CDR2 sequences are SGHTA and FQGTGA. CDR3: CASSLVGVGGVLTF. The CDR3 DNA is TGTGCCAGCAGCTTAGTAGGGGTAGGCGGCGTCCTGACTTTC.

The rearrangement uses TRBV7-2 and TRBJ1-5; no firm D call. Germline V gene lookup returns CDR1 SGHTA and CDR2 FQGNSA. V was trimmed by 1 base and J by 8 bases, leaving 9 bases between them. This CDR3 comprises 13 residues. CDR3 residues: CASSLVSQEPQHF. The CDR3 bases are TGTGCCAGCAGCTTAGTGTCCCAGGAGCCCCAGCATTTT.